This passage covers 17 T cell receptor beta chains from one sample sequenced in a study of shared clonotypes between healthy human individuals. Positive CCR7 selection of CD45RO-negative cells yielded the naive CD8 cells, and terminally differentiated effector memory CD45RA+ cells were excluded. Profiled with immunoSEQ multiplex PCR; TCRdb holds only in-frame clones, not every one. This repertoire shows roughly 550,000 clones, around 95% found once; its top ten account for 0.11%. Input material: naive CD8+ T cells sorted from blood. The receptors shown here come from a woman aged 25 to 39 in good health.

The chain employs TRBV28 and TRBJ1-3; D call uncertain. The CDR3 has 16 residues. With 2 bases removed from V and 0 bases from J, the gap between germline ends came to 11 bases. Germline V CDR1 and CDR2: MDHEN, SYDVKM. The CDR3 sequence is CASSLAGLLSGNTIYF. For the CDR3, the DNA is TGTGCCAGCAGTTTAGCGGGTCTTCTCTCTGGAAACACCATATATTTT.

This sequence joins TRBV27 and TRBJ2-1, with D maybe TRBD2 (5 bases). Deletions cut 5 bases from V and 9 bases from J, with 8 bases between. Germline V gene sequence: CDR1 MNHEY, CDR2 SMNVEV (reference sequence). This CDR3 contains 11 residues. In DNA form, the CDR3 reads TGTGCCAGCAGTGCCGGGATTGAGCAGTTCTTC. Amino acids: CASSAGIEQFF.

CDR3 in amino acids: CASSPRDSYGYTF. Written as DNA, the CDR3 is TGTGCCAGCAGCCCTCGGGACAGCTATGGCTACACCTTC. The chain uses TRBV28 and TRBJ1-2; 7 bases agree with TRBD1. This CDR3 is 13 amino acids long. The V and J ends lost 6 bases and 4 bases, in that order; junction bases with no gene match: 5. CDR1 is MDHEN, CDR2 SYDVKM, per germline.

V is TRBV7-9 and J is TRBJ1-1; D possibly corresponds to TRBD1 (6 bases). Germline V CDR1 and CDR2: SEHNR, FQNEAQ (reference sequence). There are 14 residues in the CDR3. The ends were cut back, 5 bases at V and 0 bases at J, with 10 bases in the middle. DNA of the CDR3: TGTGCCAGCAGCGCCGGGACAATGAACACTGAAGCTTTCTTT. Residues: CASSAGTMNTEAFF.

The chain combines TRBV13 with TRBJ2-1; D is possibly TRBD2 (6 bases). CDR1 PRHDT and CDR2 FYEKMQ come from the germline V gene (reference sequence). CDR3 size: 16 residues. V lost 4 bases and J 0 bases, leaving 13 bases between the germline ends. The CDR3 DNA is TGTGCCAGCAGCTCGGCGGGACTCCTCTCCTACAATGAGCAGTTCTTC. It encodes CASSSAGLLSYNEQFF.

The CDR3 DNA follows: TGTGCCAGCAGTGATAGCCGACTCGAGCCGGTTTACGAGCAGTACTTC. It encodes CASSDSRLEPVYEQYF. V is TRBV2 and J is TRBJ2-7, with D unclear. The ends were cut back, 3 bases at V and 4 bases at J, with 19 bases in the middle. The CDR3 totals 16 residues. The germline gives CDR1 SNHLY, CDR2 FYNNEI.

This rearrangement joins TRBV13 to TRBJ2-2; D is unresolved. Germline-derived CDR1 and CDR2 are PRHDT and FYEKMQ (reference sequence). The CDR3 is made up of 14 amino acids. Trimming removed 1 base at V and 4 bases at J, with 7 bases between. The CDR3 protein is CASSLEGRTGELFF. CDR3 bases: TGTGCCAGCAGCTTAGAAGGGCGCACCGGGGAGCTGTTTTTT.

This chain uses TRBV4-1 with TRBJ2-2, with D possibly being TRBD1 (5 bases). CDR1 and CDR2 from the germline V gene are MGHRA and YSYEKL. Trimming shortened V by 0 bases and J by 6 bases, and 11 bases separated the two germline ends. The CDR3 runs to 15 residues. This CDR3 is CASSQDPQGSGELFF. The CDR3 DNA is TGCGCCAGCAGCCAAGATCCCCAGGGTTCCGGGGAGCTGTTTTTT.

The chain employs TRBV18 and TRBJ2-1; a weak D match, TRBD2 (6 bases). Germline CDR1 and CDR2: KGHSH and LQKENI. V was trimmed by 6 bases and J by 5 bases, leaving 17 bases between them. The CDR3 extends over 15 amino acids. This chain's CDR3 is CASSPPPPGDNEQFF. In nucleotides, the CDR3 is TGTGCCAGCTCTCCCCCCCCTCCGGGGGACAATGAGCAGTTCTTC.

CDR3 loop: CASRTGTSGIYEQYF. DNA for the CDR3: TGTGCCAGCCGGACCGGGACTAGCGGGATCTACGAGCAGTACTTC. The chain couples TRBV27 to TRBJ2-7; 13 bases map to TRBD2. Germline-derived CDR1 and CDR2 are MNHEY and SMNVEV (reference sequence). Trimming removed 8 bases from V and 3 bases from J; junction bases left unmatched: 7. CDR3 length: 15 amino acids.

This sequence joins TRBV9 and TRBJ1-2; a possible D gene is TRBD1 (6 bases). The CDR3 covers 14 residues. CDR1 and CDR2 from the germline V gene are SGDLS and YYNGEE. V was shortened by 1 base and J by 2 bases, with 9 bases between the two germline ends. The DNA of the CDR3 is TGTGCCAGCAGCGTATCAACAGGGAACTATGGCTACACCTTC. Amino acids: CASSVSTGNYGYTF. Variable domain in full (rest from reference TRBV9 and TRBJ1-2): DSGVTQTPKHLITATGQRVTLRCSPRSGDLSVYWYQQSLDQGLQFLIQYYNGEERAKGNILERFSAQQFPDLHSELNLSSLELGDSALYFCASSVSTGNYGYTFGSGTRLTVV.

The chain joins TRBV28 to TRBJ2-5, with TRBD2 matching over 8 bases. The CDR3 loop spans 17 amino acids. Germline-derived CDR1 and CDR2 are MDHEN and SYDVKM. Trimming cost V 5 bases and J 9 bases; bases outside gene matches: 20. CDR3 protein: CASSREGTLRNPGAQYF. CDR3 DNA: TGTGCCAGCAGTCGGGAGGGGACTTTGCGGAACCCGGGGGCCCAGTACTTC. Full variable domain (outside the CDR3, taken from reference TRBV28 and TRBJ2-5): DVKVTQSSRYLVKRTGEKVFLECVQDMDHENMFWYRQDPGLGLRLIYFSYDVKMKEKGDIPEGYSVSREKKERFSLILESASTNQTSMYLCASSREGTLRNPGAQYFGPGTRLLVL.

The chain couples TRBV18 to TRBJ2-7; perhaps TRBD2 as D (5 bases). Germline CDR1 and CDR2: KGHSH and LQKENI. The V end lost 2 bases, the J end lost 3 bases, and 11 bases lay between the germline ends. This CDR3 spans 14 amino acids. DNA of the CDR3: TGTGCCAGCTCACCAGGACTGCCTCTCTACGAGCAGTACTTC. Protein sequence: CASSPGLPLYEQYF.

The chain links TRBV27 to TRBJ2-1; 10 bases fit TRBD2. The V segment lost 6 bases and the J segment 2 bases; nucleotides outside the gene matches: 16. The germline V gene encodes CDR1 MNHEY and CDR2 SMNVEV (reference sequence). This CDR3 contains 19 residues. CDR3 coding DNA: TGTGCCAGCAGGCCCGGGACATCTCTAGCGGGAGTCCCCTACAATGAGCAGTTCTTC. Protein: CASRPGTSLAGVPYNEQFF.

The V gene is TRBV28, the J gene TRBJ2-3; D remains unclear. V was shortened by 7 bases and J by 7 bases, with 15 bases between the two germline ends. Per germline, CDR1 MDHEN and CDR2 SYDVKM. The CDR3 consists of 13 residues. CDR3 DNA: TGTGCCAGCAACAACCTGGCCGGGTATACGCAGTATTTT. It translates to CASNNLAGYTQYF.

J is TRBJ2-7 and V is TRBV28, with 8 bases lining up with TRBD1. The CDR3 is 17 amino acids. Germline CDR1 MDHEN, CDR2 SYDVKM. The junction had 13 bases not matched to a gene; V was cut back by 5 bases and J by 1 base. CDR3 sequence (DNA): TGTGCCAGCAGTCCAAGGAGAGGGACAGGCCTTTCCTACGAGCAGTACTTC. This encodes CASSPRRGTGLSYEQYF. Full variable domain (outside the CDR3, taken from reference TRBV28 and TRBJ2-7): DVKVTQSSRYLVKRTGEKVFLECVQDMDHENMFWYRQDPGLGLRLIYFSYDVKMKEKGDIPEGYSVSREKKERFSLILESASTNQTSMYLCASSPRRGTGLSYEQYFGPGTRLTVT.

The V and J genes are TRBV12-5 and TRBJ2-1; 8 nucleotides match TRBD2. The V segment lost 5 bases and the J segment 4 bases; nucleotides outside the gene matches: 13. The germline V gene encodes CDR1 LGHNT and CDR2 FRNRAP. CDR3 length: 17 residues. The CDR3 spells CASGLAMGAGVYNEQFF. The CDR3 region has the DNA TGTGCTAGTGGTCTAGCGATGGGAGCGGGAGTTTACAATGAGCAGTTCTTC.